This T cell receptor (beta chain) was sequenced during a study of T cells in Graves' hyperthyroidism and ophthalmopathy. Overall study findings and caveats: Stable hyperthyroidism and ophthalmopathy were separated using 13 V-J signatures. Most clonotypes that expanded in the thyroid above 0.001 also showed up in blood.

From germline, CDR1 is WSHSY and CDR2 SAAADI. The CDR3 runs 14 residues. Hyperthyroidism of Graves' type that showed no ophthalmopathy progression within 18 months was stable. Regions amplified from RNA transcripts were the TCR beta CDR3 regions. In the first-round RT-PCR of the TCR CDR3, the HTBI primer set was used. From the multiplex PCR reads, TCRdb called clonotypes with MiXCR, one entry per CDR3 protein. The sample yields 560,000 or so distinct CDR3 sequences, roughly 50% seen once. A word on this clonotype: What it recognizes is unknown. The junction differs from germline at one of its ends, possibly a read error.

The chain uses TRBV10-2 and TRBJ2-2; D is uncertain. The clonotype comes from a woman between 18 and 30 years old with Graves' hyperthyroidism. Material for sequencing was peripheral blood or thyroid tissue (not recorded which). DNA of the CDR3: TGTGCCAGCAGTTTATTCAAGAACACCGGGGAGCTGTTTTTT. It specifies CASSLFKNTGELFF.